Below, 19 T cell receptor beta chains from the same sample are listed, as sequenced in a study of blood T cell repertoires in COVID-19. Only in-frame clones appear in the TCRdb table, and some are missing; sequencing was by immunoSEQ multiplex PCR. The sample includes 140,000 to 150,000 clones, 87% of them seen just once. The sequencing input was PBMCs or T cells enriched from blood (not recorded which). These receptors all come from a man aged 60-69 years who had recovered from COVID-19.

The chain carries TRBV3-1 (or the pseudogene TRBV3-2) and TRBJ2-5; TRBD1 agrees at 9 bases. The germline V gene encodes CDR1 LGHDT and CDR2 YNNKEL (reference sequence). V lost 3 bases and J lost 5; bases outside the gene matches: 7. This CDR3 contains 15 residues. DNA of the CDR3: TGTGCCAGCAGCCAGGCGACAGGGGGATGGGAGACCCAGTACTTC. Amino acids: CASSQATGGWETQYF.

A single count supports this clone. The gene calls are TRBV5-1 and TRBJ2-2; TRBD2 aligns across 8 bases. V shed 0 bases, J shed 6 bases, and the junction held 7 bases outside the gene matches. CDR1 and CDR2 from the germline V gene are SGHRS and YFSETQ. The CDR3 extends over 16 amino acids. The CDR3 sequence is CASSLAPGGQAGELFF. In DNA, the CDR3 is TGCGCCAGCAGCTTGGCCCCGGGGGGGCAAGCCGGGGAGCTGTTTTTT.

The chain recombines TRBV10-1 with TRBJ1-3; a possible D gene is TRBD1 (5 bases). Trimming cost V 0 bases and J 0 bases, with 9 bases left between them. Germline CDR1 reads WNHNN; CDR2 reads SYGVQD (reference sequence). The CDR3 extends over 16 amino acids. In DNA, the CDR3 is TGCGCCAGCAGTGAGTCGGGGCAGGGCTCTGGAAACACCATATATTTT. As protein: CASSESGQGSGNTIYF.

The J gene is TRBJ2-5, the V gene TRBV5-5; 10 nucleotides line up with TRBD2. Germline CDR1 and CDR2: SGHKS and YYEKEE (reference sequence). V was clipped by 4 bases and J by 5 bases; unmatched bases: 2. This CDR3 has 13 residues. The CDR3 is CASSRSGGETQYF. CDR3 DNA: TGTGCCAGCAGCCGTAGCGGGGGGGAGACCCAGTACTTC.

The chain joins TRBV5-5 to TRBJ1-5, with 7 nucleotides matching TRBD1. Germline loops: CDR1 SGHKS, CDR2 YYEKEE (reference sequence). Losses at the gene ends were 2 bases for V and 4 bases for J; bases not matched to a gene: 6. The CDR3 spans 15 residues. The CDR3 loop is CASSFDWDRNQPQHF. DNA of the CDR3: TGTGCCAGCAGCTTCGATTGGGACAGAAATCAGCCCCAGCATTTT. The full variable domain, its missing parts supplied by reference TRBV5-5 and TRBJ1-5, is DAGVTQSPTHLIKTRGQQVTLRCSPISGHKSVSWYQQVLGQGPQFIFQYYEKEERGRGNFPDRFSARQFPNYSSELNVNALLLGDSALYLCASSFDWDRNQPQHFGDGTRLSIL.

The chain recombines TRBV18 with TRBJ2-1; 7 bases map to TRBD2. V trimming: 7 bases; J trimming: 1 base; junction bases outside the gene matches: 7. This CDR3 has 15 residues. Germline assignment: CDR1 KGHSH and CDR2 LQKENI. CDR3 in DNA: TGTGCCAGCTTCGGACCGGGAGGTTCCTACAATGAGCAGTTCTTC. Its protein product is CASFGPGGSYNEQFF.

The chain joins TRBV30 to TRBJ2-5, with TRBD1 matching 11 bases. Germline trimming cut 3 bases from V and 2 bases from J; bases unmatched to any gene: 11. The germline V gene has CDR1 GTSNPN and CDR2 SVGIG (reference sequence). CDR3 size: 17 residues. In nucleotides, the CDR3 is TGTGCCTGGAGGCCTCGCCGAGGGACAGGGGGGCAAGAGACCCAGTACTTC. Translating gives CAWRPRRGTGGQETQYF.

The chain employs TRBV18 and TRBJ2-4; 9 bases line up with TRBD1. Germline lookup yields CDR1 KGHSH and CDR2 LQKENI. Trimming removed 4 bases from V and 0 bases from J; junction bases left unmatched: 10. The CDR3 length is 18 residues. The CDR3 sequence is CASSQGTGRALAKNIQYF. In DNA form, the CDR3 reads TGTGCCAGCTCACAAGGGACAGGGAGAGCACTAGCCAAAAACATTCAGTACTTC. The whole variable domain, filled in from reference TRBV18 and TRBJ2-4, reads NAGVMQNPRHLVRRRGQEARLRCSPMKGHSHVYWYRQLPEEGLKFMVYLQKENIIDESGMPKERFSAEFPKEGPSILRIQQVVRGDSAAYFCASSQGTGRALAKNIQYFGAGTRLSVL.

This clone was seen only once. The chain combines TRBV5-4 with TRBJ1-4; D unresolved. CDR3 length equals 14 residues. Trimming removed 3 bases at V and 4 bases at J, with 10 bases between. Looked up from germline, CDR1 is SGHNT and CDR2 is YYREEE (reference sequence). The CDR3 bases are TGTGCCAGCAGCTCGGGAGCTTATAATGAAAAACTGTTTTTT. Amino acid sequence: CASSSGAYNEKLFF.

This chain connects TRBV10-3 to TRBJ1-5; D remains ambiguous. V dropped 9 bases and J dropped 1 base, with 19 bases sitting between them. Per the germline V gene, CDR1 is ENHRY and CDR2 is SYGVKD. This CDR3 is 16 amino acids long. The CDR3 DNA sequence: TGTGCCATGCCGAATCCGGTCCCGATAAGCAATCAGCCCCAGCATTTT. Its protein is CAMPNPVPISNQPQHF.

This chain uses TRBV27 with TRBJ1-2; a possible D gene is TRBD1 (5 bases). Trimming shortened V by 2 bases and J by 11 bases, and 15 bases separated the two germline ends. Per germline, CDR1 MNHEY and CDR2 SMNVEV (reference sequence). This CDR3 region has 13 residues. CDR3 DNA sequence: TGTGCCAGCAGTTTAGACAGAACTACCCCATACACCTTC. Its translation: CASSLDRTTPYTF.

The chain couples TRBV18 to TRBJ2-7; D is undetermined. This CDR3 is 12 amino acids long. Germline-derived CDR1 and CDR2 are KGHSH and LQKENI. V shed 6 bases and J shed 5 bases, with 11 bases lying between them. For the CDR3, the DNA is TGTGCCAGCTCTCCCGACTTGCACGAGCAGTACTTC. This codes for CASSPDLHEQYF.

The J gene is TRBJ1-2, the V gene TRBV6-1, with D perhaps matching TRBD1 (5 bases). Trimming shortened V by 3 bases and J by 6 bases, and 14 bases separated the two germline ends. Germline-derived CDR1 and CDR2 are MNHNS and SASEGT. This CDR3 has 14 residues. This CDR3 is CASSEGQVWDGYTF. In DNA, the CDR3 is TGTGCCAGCAGTGAGGGGCAGGTGTGGGATGGCTACACCTTC.

The genes are TRBV30 and TRBJ2-4; no clear D. Germline values: CDR1 GTSNPN, CDR2 SVGIG (reference sequence). The CDR3 has 16 amino acids. Trimming removed 2 bases at V and 0 bases at J, with 14 bases between. CDR3 sequence reads: CAWSSNLRLAKNIQYF. As DNA, the CDR3 is TGTGCCTGGAGTTCAAACCTGCGACTAGCCAAAAACATTCAGTACTTC.

V and J are TRBV7-6 and TRBJ2-1; 9 bases match TRBD1. V lost 6 bases to trimming and J lost 3 bases; unmatched junction nucleotides: 9. Germline CDR1 reads SGHVS; CDR2 reads FNYEAQ. The length of the CDR3 is 16 residues. CDR3 nucleotide sequence: TGTGCCAGCAGGACCGACTACAGGGGGCTCTACAATGAGCAGTTCTTC. It yields the protein CASRTDYRGLYNEQFF.

V gene TRBV12-3 or TRBV12-4 combines with J gene TRBJ1-6; maybe TRBD1 (6 bases). The CDR3 extends over 13 amino acids. V lost 7 bases to trimming and J lost 9 bases, with 13 bases between them. The chain's CDR3 is CASTPGTSSPLHF. Written as DNA, the CDR3 is TGTGCCAGCACCCCCGGGACAAGTTCACCCCTCCACTTT.

The chain has TRBV19 and TRBJ1-5; TRBD1 matches at 7 bases. CDR3 length: 12 residues. The ends lost 9 bases at V and 7 bases at J; junction bases unmatched: 6. Germline CDR1 LNHDA, CDR2 SQIVND (reference sequence). CDR3 loop: CASRTGVQPQHF. The CDR3 DNA is TGTGCCAGCCGCACAGGGGTACAGCCCCAGCATTTT.

In DNA form, the CDR3 reads TGTGCCAGTAGTAAGAGGAGGCCTAGCAATCAGCCCCAGCATTTT. Amino acids: CASSKRRPSNQPQHF. The chain couples TRBV19 to TRBJ1-5, with no clear D. Germline V gene sequence: CDR1 LNHDA, CDR2 SQIVND (reference sequence). V was trimmed by 4 bases and J by 0 bases, leaving 10 bases between them. The CDR3 consists of 15 residues.

Turning to this clone: The germline gene is not matched at one end of the junction; a read error may be the cause. The chain is built from TRBV5-4 and TRBJ2-2, with 10 bases fitting TRBD1. The germline V gene has CDR1 SGHNT and CDR2 YYREEE (reference sequence). The CDR3 sequence is 15 residues long. The CDR3 reads CASSSRDRGHRGAVF. CDR3 DNA: TGTGCCAGCAGTAGCCGGGACAGGGGACACCGGGGAGCTGTTTTT.